This T cell receptor (beta chain) comes out of a study of cytomegalovirus exposure and HLA in healthy donors. Study-wide results and caveats: It was confirmed in vitro that a few of the CMV-associated chains were specific for CMV antigens. Evidence from a later analysis indicated that most CMV-associated TCR beta chains looked HLA-restricted.

Use of 60 Vbeta and 13 Jbeta primers characterized the PCR. Per the study methods: In a later analysis, roughly 86 million unique TCR beta chains included roughly 11 million shared by two or more donors. TCRdb keeps only in-frame clones here, not all; method: immunoSEQ multiplex PCR. For V, J and clone size, that table is used; D and trimming come from the DNA. This table has about 170,000 clones, roughly 80% appearing once. V dropped 0 bases and J dropped 3; count of bases not matched to a gene: 8. Germline V gene lookup returns CDR1 SGDLS and CDR2 YYNGEE. This CDR3 has 17 amino acids. Comment on this clone: Its antigen is currently unknown.

Input material: PBMCs. The chain is built from TRBV9 and TRBJ2-2, with 7 bases matching TRBD2. The receptor was derived from a male donor in good health and CMV-seronegative. This CDR3 reads CASSVDRGVRYTGELFF. The CDR3 DNA follows: TGTGCCAGCAGCGTAGACCGGGGGGTGCGATACACCGGGGAGCTGTTTTTT. Combining the CDR3 with reference TRBV9 and TRBJ2-2 gives the whole variable domain DSGVTQTPKHLITATGQRVTLRCSPRSGDLSVYWYQQSLDQGLQFLIQYYNGEERAKGNILERFSAQQFPDLHSELNLSSLELGDSALYFCASSVDRGVRYTGELFFGEGSRLTVL.